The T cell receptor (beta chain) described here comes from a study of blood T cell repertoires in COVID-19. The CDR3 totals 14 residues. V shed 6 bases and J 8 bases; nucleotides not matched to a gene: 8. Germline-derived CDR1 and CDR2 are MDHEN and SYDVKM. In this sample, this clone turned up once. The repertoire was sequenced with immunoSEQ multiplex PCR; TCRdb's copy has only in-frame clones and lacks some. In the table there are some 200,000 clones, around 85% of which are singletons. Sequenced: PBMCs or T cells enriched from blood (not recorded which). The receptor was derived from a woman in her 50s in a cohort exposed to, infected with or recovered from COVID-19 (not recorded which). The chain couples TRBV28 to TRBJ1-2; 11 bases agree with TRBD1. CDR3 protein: CASSLGGQGGGYTF. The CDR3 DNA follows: TGTGCCAGCAGCCTGGGGGGACAGGGGGGCGGCTACACCTTC.